Listed here are 24 T cell receptor beta chains from one sample, sequenced in a study of T cell changes during pregnancy in multiple sclerosis. The data were produced by immunoSEQ multiplex PCR, yet TCRdb's version contains in-frame clones alone and is incomplete. The sample has about 12,000 clones; approximately 88% are singletons. The sequencing here drew on CD8+ T cells from peripheral blood mononuclear cells, taken after pregnancy. These receptors were taken from a female donor in good health, enrolled as a control in a pregnancy study.

The chain has TRBV6-5 and TRBJ1-6, with D hard to call. With 8 bases removed from V and 8 bases from J, the gap between germline ends came to 16 bases. The germline V gene encodes CDR1 MNHEY and CDR2 SVGAGI. The CDR3 loop spans 14 amino acids. This CDR3 is CASRSDLEYSPLHF. CDR3 sequence (DNA): TGTGCCAGCCGTTCCGACCTGGAGTATTCACCCCTCCACTTT.

The V and J genes are TRBV4-2 and TRBJ2-1, with TRBD2 matching over 10 bases. V dropped 4 bases and J dropped 0; count of bases not matched to a gene: 12. The CDR3 is 19 amino acids. The germline CDR1 and CDR2 sequences are LGHNA and YNFKEQ. The CDR3 region is CASSPYTGLAQSSYNEQFF. The CDR3 DNA sequence: TGTGCCAGCAGCCCTTACACGGGACTAGCGCAGAGCTCCTACAATGAGCAGTTCTTC.

The chain is built from TRBV7-9 and TRBJ2-1, with unresolved D. The CDR3 covers 14 residues. CDR1 and CDR2 from the germline V gene are SEHNR and FQNEAQ (reference sequence). V was clipped by 1 base and J by 4 bases, with 8 bases between them. The CDR3 DNA sequence: TGTGCCAGCAGCTTAGAGGAGATTTACAATGAGCAGTTCTTC. The encoded protein is CASSLEEIYNEQFF.

V usage is TRBV6-5 and J usage is TRBJ1-2; 8 bases are shared with TRBD1. The trim removed 4 bases at V and 5 bases at J, leaving 12 bases unmatched. The germline gives CDR1 MNHEY, CDR2 SVGAGI. This CDR3 region has 16 residues. CDR3 bases: TGTGCCAGCAGTTCCCGACCAGGGGGCGTTTGGTATGGCTACACCTTC. Its translation: CASSSRPGGVWYGYTF.

The chain has TRBV4-3 and TRBJ2-2; 8 positions match TRBD1. Trimming removed 5 bases from V and 2 bases from J; junction bases left unmatched: 16. There are 19 residues in the CDR3. Germline loops: CDR1 LGHNA, CDR2 YSLEER. This CDR3 is CASSLYWGQDFYNTGELFF. CDR3 nucleotides: TGCGCCAGCAGCTTGTACTGGGGACAGGATTTTTATAACACCGGGGAGCTGTTTTTT.

The chain has TRBV4-1 and TRBJ2-7, with 7 nucleotides matching TRBD1. The CDR3 extends over 17 amino acids. Germline V CDR1 and CDR2: MGHRA, YSYEKL. V shed 3 bases and J 5 bases; nucleotides not matched to a gene: 16. This CDR3 reads CASSHPGGVQGTDEQYF. Here the CDR3 DNA reads TGCGCCAGCAGCCACCCCGGTGGGGTACAGGGGACCGACGAGCAGTACTTC.

The V gene is TRBV19, the J gene TRBJ1-2; 7 nucleotides agree with TRBD1. The ends lost 4 bases at V and 3 bases at J; junction bases unmatched: 8. CDR1 is LNHDA and CDR2 is SQIVND in the germline V gene (reference sequence). The length of the CDR3 is 15 residues. CDR3 bases: TGTGCCAGTAGTAACTCCCCCGGGACAGACTATGGCTACACCTTC. Encoded protein: CASSNSPGTDYGYTF.

The chain combines TRBV10-2 with TRBJ2-7, with TRBD1 matching over 10 bases. Germline V CDR1 and CDR2: WSHSY, SAAADI. V lost 10 bases and J lost 3; bases outside the gene matches: 6. This CDR3 has 13 amino acids. The CDR3 DNA is TGCGCCACCCTGACAGGGGGCAGCTACGAGCAGTACTTC. Protein: CATLTGGSYEQYF.

By share of the sample, this clone is medium-sized. The chain employs TRBV9 and TRBJ2-7, with D maybe TRBD2 (5 bases). V was cut by 4 bases and J by 3 bases, with 8 bases left in between. Germline-derived CDR1 and CDR2 are SGDLS and YYNGEE. The CDR3 sequence is 12 residues long. CDR3 sequence reads: CASSPGGYEQYF. The CDR3 DNA reads TGTGCCAGCAGCCCCGGAGGCTACGAGCAGTACTTC. Variable domain in full (rest from reference TRBV9 and TRBJ2-7): DSGVTQTPKHLITATGQRVTLRCSPRSGDLSVYWYQQSLDQGLQFLIQYYNGEERAKGNILERFSAQQFPDLHSELNLSSLELGDSALYFCASSPGGYEQYFGPGTRLTVT.

This clone was detected only a few times. The rearrangement joins TRBV27 to TRBJ2-7; TRBD2 might be the D (5 bases). The CDR3 loop spans 14 amino acids. The V gene lost 6 bases and the J gene lost 0 bases, with 12 bases spanning the gap. CDR1 and CDR2 (germline): MNHEY, SMNVEV (reference sequence). CDR3 sequence: CASSGQRSSYEQYF. For the CDR3, the DNA is TGTGCCAGCAGCGGGCAGCGGAGCTCCTACGAGCAGTACTTC.

This clone was seen just once. J is TRBJ2-4 and V is TRBV4-3; no clear D gene. The germline gives CDR1 LGHNA, CDR2 YSLEER. V lost 0 bases, J lost 2 bases, and 8 bases lay in between. This CDR3 is built from 15 residues. This CDR3 reads CASSQDRNSKNIQYF. The DNA for the CDR3 is TGCGCCAGCAGCCAAGACAGAAATTCCAAAAACATTCAGTACTTC.

V usage is TRBV7-2 and J usage is TRBJ2-3, with 7 bases fitting TRBD2. The CDR3 runs 18 residues. Germline values: CDR1 SGHTA, CDR2 FQGNSA. Germline trimming cut 2 bases from V and 1 base from J; bases unmatched to any gene: 12. DNA of the CDR3: TGTGCCAGCAGCTTAAGGCCAACAAGCGGGGAACGCACAGATACGCAGTATTTT. It is translated as CASSLRPTSGERTDTQYF. Complete variable domain (other parts from reference TRBV7-2 and TRBJ2-3): GAGVSQSPSNKVTEKGKDVELRCDPISGHTALYWYRQSLGQGLEFLIYFQGNSAPDKSGLPSDRFSAERTGGSVSTLTIQRTQQEDSAVYLCASSLRPTSGERTDTQYFGPGTRLTVL.

The chain joins TRBV21-1 to TRBJ1-5; the D call of TRBD1 is as the table states it, not checked on the DNA. TRBV21-1 is flagged as a pseudogene. The CDR3 consists of 14 residues. The CDR3 nucleotides read TGTGCCAGCATCGGACAGGGTAGCAATCAGCCCCAGCATTTT. Translating gives CASIGQGSNQPQHF.

This chain joins TRBV15 and TRBJ1-2, with D possibly TRBD1 on 6 matching bases. CDR3 length: 17 amino acids. The germline V gene has CDR1 LNHNV and CDR2 YYDKDF (reference sequence). With 0 bases removed from V and 6 bases from J, the gap between germline ends came to 20 bases. The CDR3 DNA reads as TGTGCCACCAGCAGAGATTTGGGAGGGGGGGGAGTTGATGGCTACACCTTC. It translates to CATSRDLGGGGVDGYTF.

In this sample, this clone is medium-sized. V usage is TRBV23-1 and J usage is TRBJ2-3; no reliable D call. TRBV23-1 is an open reading frame whose function is uncertain. V lost 3 bases to trimming and J lost 0 bases, with 10 bases between them. The CDR3 is 15 amino acids. The CDR3 is CASSHPGPSTDTQYF. Written as DNA, the CDR3 is TGCGCCAGCAGTCACCCAGGCCCGAGCACAGATACGCAGTATTTT.

V and J are TRBV19 and TRBJ2-2; the D gene is possibly TRBD1 (5 bases). Trimming took off 0 bases at V and 0 bases at J, with 11 bases between the two ends. The length of the CDR3 is 17 residues. The V gene's germline CDR1 is LNHDA and CDR2 SQIVND (reference sequence). The CDR3, as DNA: TGTGCCAGTAGTATAGATGTAGGGGTTGCGAACACCGGGGAGCTGTTTTTT. Protein sequence: CASSIDVGVANTGELFF. Looking up the rest from reference TRBV19 and TRBJ2-2 gives the full variable domain: DGGITQSPKYLFRKEGQNVTLSCEQNLNHDAMYWYRQDPGQGLRLIYYSQIVNDFQKGDIAEGYSVSREKKESFPLTVTSAQKNPTAFYLCASSIDVGVANTGELFFGEGSRLTVL.

The chain is built from TRBV7-9 and TRBJ1-3, with D possibly TRBD1 on 5 matching bases. V gave up 2 bases and J gave up 0 bases, with 14 bases separating them. The CDR3 totals 17 residues. Germline values: CDR1 SEHNR, CDR2 FQNEAQ (reference sequence). Here the CDR3 DNA reads TGTGCCAGCAGCTTAAATTACGCAGGGAACTCTGGAAACACCATATATTTT. This gives the protein CASSLNYAGNSGNTIYF.

The chain has TRBV7-9 and TRBJ2-4; tentative D call: TRBD1 (6 bases). Per germline, CDR1 SEHNR and CDR2 FQNEAQ (reference sequence). V dropped 0 bases and J dropped 0 bases, with 15 bases sitting between them. This CDR3 has 18 amino acids. The CDR3 sequence: CASSLASGTSLAKNIQYF. In DNA, the CDR3 is TGTGCCAGCAGCTTAGCGTCCGGGACAAGTCTAGCCAAAAACATTCAGTACTTC.

This rearrangement joins TRBV27 to TRBJ2-1, with 7 bases fitting TRBD2. The CDR3 runs 15 residues. V gave up 2 bases and J gave up 2 bases; unmatched junction bases: 3. CDR1 is MNHEY and CDR2 is SMNVEV in the germline V gene (reference sequence). CDR3 DNA sequence: TGTGCCAGCAGTTTACCTAGCGGCGCCTACAATGAGCAGTTCTTC. Protein sequence: CASSLPSGAYNEQFF.

The CDR3 sequence: CASSYGQGGTDTQYF. CDR3 coding DNA: TGTGCCAGCAGCTACGGACAGGGGGGCACAGATACGCAGTATTTT. The chain is built from TRBV7-9 and TRBJ2-3, with 10 bases that match TRBD1. In germline, CDR1 is SEHNR, CDR2 FQNEAQ (reference sequence). V lost 4 bases to trimming and J lost 1 base; unmatched junction nucleotides: 2. The CDR3 length is 15 residues.

The V gene is TRBV5-8, the J gene TRBJ2-1; 13 nucleotides agree with TRBD2. CDR3 length equals 15 residues. The germline V gene encodes CDR1 SGHTS and CDR2 YDEGEE. J was trimmed by 8 bases and V by 0 bases; bases with no gene match: 2. The CDR3 loop is CASSLGLAGGDEQFF. The DNA for the CDR3 is TGTGCCAGCAGCTTGGGACTAGCGGGAGGCGATGAGCAGTTCTTC.

V usage is TRBV11-2 and J usage is TRBJ2-2, with TRBD1 matching over 7 bases. The germline CDR1 and CDR2 sequences are SGHAT and FQNNGV. The V segment lost 6 bases and the J segment 5 bases; nucleotides outside the gene matches: 6. The CDR3 spans 14 residues. The CDR3 loop is CASSLPRGTGELFF. DNA of the CDR3: TGTGCCAGCAGTTTACCCAGGGGGACCGGGGAGCTGTTTTTT.

The rearrangement links TRBV4-1 to TRBJ1-2, with D tentatively TRBD1 (5 bases). The germline V gene encodes CDR1 MGHRA and CDR2 YSYEKL. The CDR3 sequence is 15 residues long. V shed 1 base and J shed 3 bases, with 12 bases lying between them. The CDR3 loop is CASSQVDSTDYGYTF. The CDR3 DNA sequence: TGCGCCAGCAGCCAAGTAGACAGTACGGACTATGGCTACACCTTC.

The rearrangement links TRBV7-2 to TRBJ2-1; TRBD2 might be the D (5 bases). Between the trimmed V and J ends, which lost 2 bases and 4 bases, there was a span of 15 bases. This CDR3 contains 16 residues. CDR1 is SGHTA, CDR2 FQGNSA, per germline. CDR3 residues: CASSLSPGSAYNEQFF. The CDR3 nucleotides are TGTGCCAGCAGCTTATCTCCGGGATCGGCATACAATGAGCAGTTCTTC.